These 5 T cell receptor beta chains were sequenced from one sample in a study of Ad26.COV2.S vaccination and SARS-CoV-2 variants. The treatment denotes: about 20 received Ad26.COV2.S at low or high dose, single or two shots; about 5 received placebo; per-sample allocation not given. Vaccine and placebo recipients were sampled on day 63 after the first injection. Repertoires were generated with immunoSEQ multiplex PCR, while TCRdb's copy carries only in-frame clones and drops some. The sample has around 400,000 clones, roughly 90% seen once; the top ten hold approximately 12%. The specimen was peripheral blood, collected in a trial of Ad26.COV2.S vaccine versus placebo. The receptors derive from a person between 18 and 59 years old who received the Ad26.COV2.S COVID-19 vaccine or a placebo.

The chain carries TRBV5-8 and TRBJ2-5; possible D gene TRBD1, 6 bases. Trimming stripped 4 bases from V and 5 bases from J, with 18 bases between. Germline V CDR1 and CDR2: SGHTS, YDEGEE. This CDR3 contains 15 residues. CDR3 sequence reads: CASSTGTPPRETQYF. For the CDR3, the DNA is TGTGCCAGCAGCACCGGGACACCGCCGAGGGAGACCCAGTACTTC.

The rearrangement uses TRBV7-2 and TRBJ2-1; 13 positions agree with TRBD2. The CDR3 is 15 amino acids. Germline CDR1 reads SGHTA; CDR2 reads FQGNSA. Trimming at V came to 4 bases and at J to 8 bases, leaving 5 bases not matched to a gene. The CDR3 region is CASSSYTSGRDEQFF. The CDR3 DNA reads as TGTGCCAGCAGCTCCTACACTAGCGGGAGGGATGAGCAGTTCTTC.

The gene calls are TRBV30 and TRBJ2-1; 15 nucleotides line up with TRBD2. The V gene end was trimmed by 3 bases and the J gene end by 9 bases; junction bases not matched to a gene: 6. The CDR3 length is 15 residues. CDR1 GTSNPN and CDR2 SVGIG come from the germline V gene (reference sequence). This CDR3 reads CAWSGLAGGSIEQFF. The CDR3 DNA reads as TGTGCCTGGAGCGGACTAGCGGGAGGGTCTATTGAGCAGTTCTTC. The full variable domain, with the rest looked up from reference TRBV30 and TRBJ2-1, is SQTIHQWPATLVQPVGSPLSLECTVEGTSNPNLYWYRQAAGRGLQLLFYSVGIGQISSEVPQNLSASRPQDRQFILSSKKLLLSDSGFYLCAWSGLAGGSIEQFFGPGTRLTVL.

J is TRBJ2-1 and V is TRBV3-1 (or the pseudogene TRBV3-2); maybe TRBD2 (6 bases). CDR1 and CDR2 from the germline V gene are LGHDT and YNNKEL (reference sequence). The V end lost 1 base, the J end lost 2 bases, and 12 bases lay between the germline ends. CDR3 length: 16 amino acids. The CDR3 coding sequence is TGTGCCAGCAGCCAAGTTTCGGGAGTGGCCTACAATGAGCAGTTCTTC. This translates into CASSQVSGVAYNEQFF.

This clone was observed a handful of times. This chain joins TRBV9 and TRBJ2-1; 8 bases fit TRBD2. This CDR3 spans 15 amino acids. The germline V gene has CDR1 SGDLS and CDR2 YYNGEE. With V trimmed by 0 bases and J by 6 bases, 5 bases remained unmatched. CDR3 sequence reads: CASSVGGGQSNEQFF. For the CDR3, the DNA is TGTGCCAGCAGCGTAGGCGGGGGGCAGTCCAATGAGCAGTTCTTC.